This TCR beta chain emerged from a study of T cell responses to AZD1222 COVID-19 vaccine. Profiled with immunoSEQ multiplex PCR; TCRdb holds only in-frame clones, not every one. Of 80,000 to 95,000 clones listed, just over 90% are singletons. This CDR3 contains 15 residues. After removal of 6 bases from V and 3 bases from J, the junction contained 5 bases not matched to a gene. The specimen comprised peripheral blood, sampled on day 0 of AZD1222 vaccination. The source is an adult in good health. The genes are TRBV6-7 and TRBJ2-3, with 11 bases matching TRBD2. TRBV6-7 is treated as an ORF (open reading frame) with a function not yet certain. CDR3 protein: CASRMTSGITDTQYF. CDR3 nucleotides: TGTGCCAGCAGAATGACTAGCGGGATAACAGATACGCAGTATTTT.